This T cell receptor beta chain was sequenced for a study of blood T cell dynamics during melanoma immunotherapy (dated by TCRdb to 2018 to 2021). Context from the whole study: Patients with metastatic melanoma were treated with first-line pembrolizumab or nivolumab plus ipilimumab as standard of care in the United Kingdom. To identify early correlates of response, the study profiled peripheral T cell receptor repertoires in patients with metastatic melanoma before and after one cycle of checkpoint inhibitor therapy. A training cohort was formed from consecutive patients, and a further independent group of patients from the same centre was pooled into an external validation set.

Every bulk PBMC sample had a fixed 350 ng of DNA loaded. TCR beta CDR3 sequences were amplified from genomic DNA using the immunoSEQ TCRb Assay kit according to manufacturer instructions. The KAPA Library Quantification Kit for Illumina platforms was used to quantify the pooled libraries by qPCR. Sequencing of the pooled libraries was done on an Illumina NextSeq 500, with clustering at about 0.6-1.1 pM. Turning to the authors' computational methods: The TCR data were analyzed using immunoSEQ ANALYZER and the R LymphoSeq package. A rearrangement efficiency score was calculated as productive divided by the sum of productive and non-productive CDR3 sequences. Clonality was measured with the Gini coefficient and diversity with the Renyi index at alpha=1, compared pairwise between timepoints within each patient. Clonal relatedness used an edit distance of 3, and repertoire similarity used the Bhattacharyya coefficient, both computed in LymphoSeq. To classify response, a linear discriminant analysis based on week-3 changes in clonality and diversity was built using the R MASS and caret packages. Here the immuneACCESS table is served through TCRdb, limited to in-frame sequences with V and J called. Missing clones are a known gap in these copies; in checked studies unresolved V genes cover under half, and the rest lacks a known reason. V, J and clone size are taken as reported in that table, and D and trimming were inferred from the DNA itself. This sample lists roughly 8,100 clones; 75% to 90% were detected once. Jointly, the top ten make up 3.6% of the sample.

Trimming removed 4 bases from V and 2 bases from J, leaving 11 bases between the germline ends. The CDR3 starts with the cysteine, ends with the phenylalanine, and has 14 residues. Kept here is only the CDR3 DNA, which spans 42 bases and is read in frame from base 1. CDR1 and CDR2 were assigned from the germline V gene (reference sequence) as SEHNR and FQNEAQ. The time point label, as the study defines it: week 3, after first cycle of checkpoint inhibitor. Blood samples were collected before treatment (T0) and at week 3 (W3), after the first cycle of checkpoint blockade. Except for a couple of patients with rapid clinical progression, response was assessed 12 weeks after the first infusion by RECIST 1.1; disease control meant complete response, partial response or stable disease. Patients were excluded for prior systemic cancer treatment, concomitant immunosuppressant therapy or synchronous other active malignancies. Bulk PBMC and plasma cell-free DNA were both sequenced for TCR beta so that circulating cells and T cell turnover could be tracked. PBMC were isolated from blood with Lymphoprep and SepMate tubes, followed by red cell lysis. QIAamp DNA Blood Mini kits were used to extract DNA from both PBMC and sorted T cell subsets.

Study-level results and caveats: The study could not determine whether the T cell clones driving repertoire changes were melanoma-specific or reflected general immune activation. The relatively small sample size was acknowledged as something that could potentially limit how far the results can be generalized. Unlike progressors, patients who went on to achieve disease control showed a bifurcated reorganization of the PBMC repertoire at W3, with either increased clonality or increased diversity.

Notes on this clone: The clone's antigen remains unknown. No base quality values were provided; no much bigger clone lies one nucleotide off.

This clonotype originated in a human donor with melanoma. The chain couples TRBV7-9 to TRBJ1-1; a confident D gene designation cannot be given. The source material was blood, sampled from a patient treated with checkpoint blockade. Here is the DNA: TGTGCCAGCAGCTGGGGTCTTAAAAACACTGAAGCTTTCTTT. Its product reads: CASSWGLKNTEAFF.